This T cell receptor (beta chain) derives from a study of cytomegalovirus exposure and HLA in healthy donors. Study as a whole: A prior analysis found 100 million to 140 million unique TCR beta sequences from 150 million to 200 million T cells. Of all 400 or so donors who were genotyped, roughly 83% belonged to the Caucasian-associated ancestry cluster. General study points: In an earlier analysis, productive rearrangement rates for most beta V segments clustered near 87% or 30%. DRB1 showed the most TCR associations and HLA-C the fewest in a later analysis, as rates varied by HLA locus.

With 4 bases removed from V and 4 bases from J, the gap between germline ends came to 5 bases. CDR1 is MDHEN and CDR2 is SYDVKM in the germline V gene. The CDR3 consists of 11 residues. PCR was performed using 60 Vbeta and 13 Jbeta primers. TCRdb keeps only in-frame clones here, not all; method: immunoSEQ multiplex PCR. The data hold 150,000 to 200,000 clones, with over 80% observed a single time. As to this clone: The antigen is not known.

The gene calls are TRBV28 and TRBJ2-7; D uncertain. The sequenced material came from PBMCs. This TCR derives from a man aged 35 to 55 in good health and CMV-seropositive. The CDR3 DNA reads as TGTGCCAGCAGTTCTCTTTACGAGCAGTACTTC. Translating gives CASSSLYEQYF.